Judged by abundance, the clone carrying this T cell receptor (beta chain) is medium-sized. The sample comes from a study of T cells after yellow fever vaccination. Looking at the study overall: CD3, CD45RA, CCR7 and CD95 sorting yielded EM, EMRA, CM and Tscm memory subsets.

TCRdb reprocessed the 5' RACE reads via MiXCR and lists one record per CDR3 protein. The sample records tens of thousands of distinct CDR3 sequences, 6.6% being singletons. Germline assignment: CDR1 LGHDT and CDR2 YNNKEL (reference sequence). Trimming took 0 bases from V and 10 from J, leaving 10 bases between them. CDR3 size: 14 residues. This chain joins TRBV3-1 and TRBJ1-6, with D unresolved. The sequenced sample was PBMCs, either bulk or a sorted T-cell subset (CD4+, CD8+, memory, or dextramer-sorted; not recorded which), obtained on the day of the first yellow fever vaccination. The TCR sequence derives from a man between 18 and 35 years old who received the YFV17D yellow fever vaccine. The CDR3 reads CASSQDRVGSPLHF. The CDR3 region has the DNA TGTGCCAGCAGCCAAGATAGGGTAGGATCACCCCTCCACTTT.